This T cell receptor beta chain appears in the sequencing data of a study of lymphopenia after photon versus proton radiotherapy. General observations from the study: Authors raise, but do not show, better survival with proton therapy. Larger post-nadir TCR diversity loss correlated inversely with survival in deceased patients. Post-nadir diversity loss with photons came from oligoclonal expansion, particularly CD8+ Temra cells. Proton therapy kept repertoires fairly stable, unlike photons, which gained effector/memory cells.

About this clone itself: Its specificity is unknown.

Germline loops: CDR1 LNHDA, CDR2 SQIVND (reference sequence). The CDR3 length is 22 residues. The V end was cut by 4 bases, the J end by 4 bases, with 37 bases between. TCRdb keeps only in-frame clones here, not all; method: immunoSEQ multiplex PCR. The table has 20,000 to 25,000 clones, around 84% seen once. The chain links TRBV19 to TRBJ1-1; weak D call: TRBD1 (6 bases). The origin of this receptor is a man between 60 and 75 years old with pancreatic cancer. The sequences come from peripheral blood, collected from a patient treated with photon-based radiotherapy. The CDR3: CASSRDDWGRQDSVIRLTEAFF. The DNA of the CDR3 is TGTGCCAGTAGTAGAGACGATTGGGGCAGACAGGATTCAGTAATTCGACTCACTGAAGCTTTCTTT.